The next 8 T cell receptor beta chains were all read from a single sample in a study of CD8 T cells in Susac syndrome. An input of about 0.45 to 1 ug of RNA was subjected to reverse transcription using random hexamers. TCRdb fed the immunoSEQ multiplex PCR reads into MiXCR, producing one record per CDR3 protein. The table shows approximately 230,000 distinct CDR3 sequences, with 93% occurring only once. The sequencing input was CD4+ T cells from PBMCs. These receptors originate from a human donor with multiple sclerosis.

The rearrangement uses TRBV4-1 and TRBJ2-3, with 14 positions matching TRBD2. CDR1 is MGHRA, CDR2 YSYEKL, per germline. CDR3 length: 17 amino acids. Trimming at V came to 1 base and at J to 5 bases, leaving 5 bases not matched to a gene. The chain's CDR3 is CASSQGLAGGGVDTQYF. The DNA of the CDR3 is TGCGCCAGCAGCCAAGGACTAGCGGGAGGGGGGGTAGATACGCAGTATTTT.

This chain joins TRBV19 and TRBJ2-4; D not resolved. CDR3 length equals 15 residues. V shed 2 bases and J shed 3 bases, with 11 bases lying between them. Looked up from germline, CDR1 is LNHDA and CDR2 is SQIVND (reference sequence). CDR3 in DNA: TGTGCCAGTAGTATATCCAGAGGCCTCAAAAACATTCAGTACTTC. This translates into CASSISRGLKNIQYF.

The genes are TRBV9 and TRBJ1-3; D unresolved. Trimming pared 2 bases from V and 0 bases from J, leaving 6 bases between. The CDR3 loop spans 14 amino acids. Germline assignment: CDR1 SGDLS and CDR2 YYNGEE. For the CDR3, the DNA is TGTGCCAGCAGCGTCGACGGCTCTGGAAACACCATATATTTT. This gives the protein CASSVDGSGNTIYF.

The rearrangement uses TRBV5-1 and TRBJ1-2, with no clear D. With 0 bases removed from V and 2 bases from J, the gap between germline ends came to 14 bases. CDR1 and CDR2 from the germline V gene are SGHRS and YFSETQ. CDR3 length equals 16 residues. The CDR3 here is CASSLDGNILNYGYTF. CDR3 bases: TGCGCCAGCAGCTTGGATGGAAACATACTCAACTATGGCTACACCTTC.

This clonotype was seen only once. This sequence joins TRBV6-5 and TRBJ2-4; D is uncertain. This CDR3 is built from 13 residues. V was cut by 7 bases and J by 7 bases, with 14 bases left in between. Germline CDR1 and CDR2: MNHEY and SVGAGI. CDR3 protein: CASIPAGYNIQYF. The CDR3 DNA reads as TGTGCCAGCATCCCGGCCGGATACAACATTCAGTACTTC.

The chain carries TRBV12-3 or TRBV12-4 and TRBJ2-3, with D maybe TRBD1 (6 bases). V was shortened by 6 bases and J by 4 bases, with 26 bases between the two germline ends. The length of the CDR3 is 18 residues. This CDR3 reads CASSPGAGDRTTPDTQYF. In DNA, the CDR3 is TGTGCCAGCAGCCCAGGGGCTGGGGACCGGACCACCCCAGATACGCAGTATTTT.

The V and J genes are TRBV23-1 and TRBJ1-5; D is perhaps TRBD1 (5 bases). TRBV23-1 is an open reading frame whose function is uncertain. Trimming removed 2 bases from V and 1 base from J, with 12 bases in between. There are 16 residues in the CDR3. CDR3 protein: CASSQKIQGSNQPQHF. The CDR3 bases are TGCGCCAGCAGTCAAAAAATTCAGGGAAGCAATCAGCCCCAGCATTTT.

This chain links TRBV30 with TRBJ2-3; D is possibly TRBD2 (6 bases). Germline V gives CDR1 GTSNPN, CDR2 SVGIG (reference sequence). Trimming pared 6 bases from V and 1 base from J, leaving 17 bases between. The CDR3 has 15 amino acids. The CDR3 DNA reads TGTGCCTGTTCTCTTGCGGGGCTGCGCACAGATACGCAGTATTTT. The encoded protein is CACSLAGLRTDTQYF.